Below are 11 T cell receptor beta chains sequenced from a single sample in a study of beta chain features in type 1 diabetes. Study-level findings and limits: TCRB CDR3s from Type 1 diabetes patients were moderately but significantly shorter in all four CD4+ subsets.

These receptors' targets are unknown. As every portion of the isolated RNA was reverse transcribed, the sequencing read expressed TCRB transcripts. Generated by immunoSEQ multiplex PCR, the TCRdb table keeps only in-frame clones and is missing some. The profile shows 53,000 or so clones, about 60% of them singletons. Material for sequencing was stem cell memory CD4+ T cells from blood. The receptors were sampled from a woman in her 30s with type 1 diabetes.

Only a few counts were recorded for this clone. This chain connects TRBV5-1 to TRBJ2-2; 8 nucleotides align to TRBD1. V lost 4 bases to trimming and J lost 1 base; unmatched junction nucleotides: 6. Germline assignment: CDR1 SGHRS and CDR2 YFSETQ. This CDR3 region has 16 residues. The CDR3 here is CASSPAGTGNTGELFF. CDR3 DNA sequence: TGCGCCAGCAGCCCCGCCGGGACAGGGAACACCGGGGAGCTGTTTTTT.

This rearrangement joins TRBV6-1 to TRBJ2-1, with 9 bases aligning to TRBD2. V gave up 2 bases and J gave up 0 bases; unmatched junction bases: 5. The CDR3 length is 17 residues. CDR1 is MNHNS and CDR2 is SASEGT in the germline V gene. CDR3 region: CASSERGLASSYNEQFF. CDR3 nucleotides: TGTGCCAGCAGTGAACGGGGACTAGCAAGCTCCTACAATGAGCAGTTCTTC.

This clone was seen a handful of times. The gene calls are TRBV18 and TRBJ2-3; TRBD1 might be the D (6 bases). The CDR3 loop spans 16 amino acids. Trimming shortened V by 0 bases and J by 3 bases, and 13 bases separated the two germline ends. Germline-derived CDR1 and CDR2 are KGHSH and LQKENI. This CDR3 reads CASSPPPGEWTDTQYF. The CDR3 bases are TGTGCCAGCTCACCACCGCCAGGGGAGTGGACAGATACGCAGTATTTT.

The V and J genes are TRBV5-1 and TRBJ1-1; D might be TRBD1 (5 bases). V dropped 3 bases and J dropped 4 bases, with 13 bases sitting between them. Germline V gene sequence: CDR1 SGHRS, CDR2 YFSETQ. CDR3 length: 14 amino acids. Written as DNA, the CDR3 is TGCGCCAGCAGCTATACACGTGGGGCCACTGAAGCTTTCTTT. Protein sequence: CASSYTRGATEAFF.

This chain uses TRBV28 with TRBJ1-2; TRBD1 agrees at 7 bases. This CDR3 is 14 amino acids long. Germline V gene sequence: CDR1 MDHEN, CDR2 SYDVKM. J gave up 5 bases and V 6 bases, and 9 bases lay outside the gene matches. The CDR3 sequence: CASRIPGTAYGYTF. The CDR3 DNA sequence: TGTGCCAGCAGGATACCCGGGACAGCTTATGGCTACACCTTC.

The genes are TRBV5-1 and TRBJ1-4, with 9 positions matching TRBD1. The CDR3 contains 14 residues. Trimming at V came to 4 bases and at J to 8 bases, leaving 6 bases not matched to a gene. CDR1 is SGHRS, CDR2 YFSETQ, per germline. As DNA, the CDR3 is TGCGCCAGCAGCGAACGACAGGGGGGCGAAAAACTGTTTTTT. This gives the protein CASSERQGGEKLFF.

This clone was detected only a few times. CDR3 protein: CSVKDRTAYTGELFF. DNA of the CDR3: TGCAGCGTGAAGGACAGAACTGCGTACACCGGGGAGCTGTTTTTT. The V and J genes are TRBV29-1 and TRBJ2-2; tentative D call: TRBD1 (6 bases). CDR1 is SQVTM, CDR2 ANQGSEA, per germline. CDR3 length: 15 residues. V lost 6 bases to trimming and J lost 3 bases, with 17 bases between them.

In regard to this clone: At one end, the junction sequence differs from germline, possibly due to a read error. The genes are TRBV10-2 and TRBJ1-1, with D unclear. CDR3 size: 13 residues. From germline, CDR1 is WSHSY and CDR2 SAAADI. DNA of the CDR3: TGCACCAGCAGTGAACGGTGGGCCAGCAGCGCTTTCTTT. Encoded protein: CTSSERWASSAFF.

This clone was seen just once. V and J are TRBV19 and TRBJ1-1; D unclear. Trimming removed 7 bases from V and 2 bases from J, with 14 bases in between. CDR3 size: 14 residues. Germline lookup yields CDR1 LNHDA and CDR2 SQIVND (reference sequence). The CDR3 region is CASTLEDFNTEAFF. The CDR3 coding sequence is TGTGCCAGTACCCTCGAGGACTTCAACACTGAAGCTTTCTTT.

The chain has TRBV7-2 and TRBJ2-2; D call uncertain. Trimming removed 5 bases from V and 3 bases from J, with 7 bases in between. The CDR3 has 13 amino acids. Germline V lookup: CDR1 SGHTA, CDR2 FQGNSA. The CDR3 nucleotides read TGTGCCAGCAGCCCCAGATACACCGGGGAGCTGTTTTTT. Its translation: CASSPRYTGELFF.

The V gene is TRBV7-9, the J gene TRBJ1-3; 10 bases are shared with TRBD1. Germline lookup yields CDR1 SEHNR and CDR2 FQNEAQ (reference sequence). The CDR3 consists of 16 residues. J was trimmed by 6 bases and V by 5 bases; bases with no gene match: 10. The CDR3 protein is CASSPRQGAVKNTIYF. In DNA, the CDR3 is TGTGCCAGCAGCCCTAGACAGGGGGCGGTCAAAAACACCATATATTTT.